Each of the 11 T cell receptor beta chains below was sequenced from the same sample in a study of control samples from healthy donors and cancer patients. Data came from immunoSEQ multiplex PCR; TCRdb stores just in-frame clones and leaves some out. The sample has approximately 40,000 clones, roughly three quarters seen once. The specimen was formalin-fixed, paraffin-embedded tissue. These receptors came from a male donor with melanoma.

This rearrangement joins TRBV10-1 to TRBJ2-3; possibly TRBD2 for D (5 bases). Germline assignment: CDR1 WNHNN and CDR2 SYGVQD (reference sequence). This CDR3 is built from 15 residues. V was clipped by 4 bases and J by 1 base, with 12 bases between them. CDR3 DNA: TGCGCCAGCAGTGGGGGTGAGGGCCGCACAGATACGCAGTATTTT. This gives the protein CASSGGEGRTDTQYF.

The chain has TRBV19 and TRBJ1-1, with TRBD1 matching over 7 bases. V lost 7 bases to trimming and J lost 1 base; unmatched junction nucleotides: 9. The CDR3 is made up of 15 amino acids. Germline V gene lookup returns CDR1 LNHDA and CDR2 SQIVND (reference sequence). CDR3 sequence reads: CASKDRTPPNTEAFF. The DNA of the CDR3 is TGTGCCAGTAAGGACAGGACCCCTCCGAACACTGAAGCTTTCTTT.

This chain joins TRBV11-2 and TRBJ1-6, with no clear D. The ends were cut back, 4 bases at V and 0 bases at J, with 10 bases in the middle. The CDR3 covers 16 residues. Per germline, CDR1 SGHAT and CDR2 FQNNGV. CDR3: CASSSSISSYNSPLHF. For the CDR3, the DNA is TGTGCCAGCAGCTCCTCGATAAGCTCCTATAATTCACCCCTCCACTTT.

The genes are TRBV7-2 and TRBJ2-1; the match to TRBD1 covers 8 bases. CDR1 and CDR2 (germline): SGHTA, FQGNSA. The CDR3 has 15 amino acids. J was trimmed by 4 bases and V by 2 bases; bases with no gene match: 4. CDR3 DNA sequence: TGTGCCAGCAGCTTAACCGGGACAGGATACAATGAGCAGTTCTTC. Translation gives CASSLTGTGYNEQFF. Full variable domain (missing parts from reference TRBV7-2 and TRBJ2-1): GAGVSQSPSNKVTEKGKDVELRCDPISGHTALYWYRQSLGQGLEFLIYFQGNSAPDKSGLPSDRFSAERTGGSVSTLTIQRTQQEDSAVYLCASSLTGTGYNEQFFGPGTRLTVL.

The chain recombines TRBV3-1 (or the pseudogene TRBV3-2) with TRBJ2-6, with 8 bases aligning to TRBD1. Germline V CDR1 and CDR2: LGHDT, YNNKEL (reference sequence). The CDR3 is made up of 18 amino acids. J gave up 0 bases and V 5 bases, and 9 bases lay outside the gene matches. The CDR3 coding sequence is TGTGCCAGCAGCGCCCCCCGGACAGGGATCTCTGGGGCCAACGTCCTGACTTTC. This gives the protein CASSAPRTGISGANVLTF.

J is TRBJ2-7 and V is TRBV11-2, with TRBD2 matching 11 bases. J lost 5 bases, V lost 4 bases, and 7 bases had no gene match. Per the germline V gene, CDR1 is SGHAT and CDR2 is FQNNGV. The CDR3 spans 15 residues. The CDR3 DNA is TGTGCCAGCAGCTACTGTACTAGCGGGAGCCACGAGCAGTACTTC. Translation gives CASSYCTSGSHEQYF.

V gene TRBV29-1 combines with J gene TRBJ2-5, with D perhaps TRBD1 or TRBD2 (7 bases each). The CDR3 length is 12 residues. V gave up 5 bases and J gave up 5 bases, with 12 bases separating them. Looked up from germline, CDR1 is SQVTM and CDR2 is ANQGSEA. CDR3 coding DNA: TGCAGCGTTACTCAGGGGGGGGAGACCCAGTACTTC. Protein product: CSVTQGGETQYF.

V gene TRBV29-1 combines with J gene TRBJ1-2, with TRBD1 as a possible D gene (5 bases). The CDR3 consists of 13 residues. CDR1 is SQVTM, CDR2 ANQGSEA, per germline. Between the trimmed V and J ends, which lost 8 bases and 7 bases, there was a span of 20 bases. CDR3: CSIKTDTAGGYTF. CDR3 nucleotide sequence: TGCAGCATAAAGACAGATACAGCGGGTGGCTACACCTTC. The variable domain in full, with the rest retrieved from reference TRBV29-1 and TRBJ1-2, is SAVISQKPSRDICQRGTSLTIQCQVDSQVTMMFWYRQQPGQSLTLIATANQGSEATYESGFVIDKFPISRPNLTFSTLTVSNMSPEDSSIYLCSIKTDTAGGYTFGSGTRLTVV.

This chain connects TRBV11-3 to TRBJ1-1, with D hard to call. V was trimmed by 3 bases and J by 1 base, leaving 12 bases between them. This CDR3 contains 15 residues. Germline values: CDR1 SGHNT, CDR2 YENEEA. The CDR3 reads CASSFNGMANTEAFF. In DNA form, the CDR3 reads TGTGCCAGCAGCTTCAACGGGATGGCGAACACTGAAGCTTTCTTT.

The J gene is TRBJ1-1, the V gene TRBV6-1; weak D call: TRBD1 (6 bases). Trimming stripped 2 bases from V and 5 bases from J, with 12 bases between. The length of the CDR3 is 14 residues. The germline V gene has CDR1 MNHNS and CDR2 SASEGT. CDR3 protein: CASSESQGLTEAFF. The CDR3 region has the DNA TGTGCCAGCAGTGAATCTCAGGGGCTTACTGAAGCTTTCTTT.

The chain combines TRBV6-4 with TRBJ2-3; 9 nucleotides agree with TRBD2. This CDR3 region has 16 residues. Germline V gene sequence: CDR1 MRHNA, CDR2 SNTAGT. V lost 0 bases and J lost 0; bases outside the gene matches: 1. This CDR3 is CASSDSAGGSTDTQYF. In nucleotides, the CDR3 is TGTGCCAGCAGTGACTCTGCGGGAGGGAGCACAGATACGCAGTATTTT.